What follows are 25 T cell receptor beta chains derived from one specimen sequenced in a study of long-term antiretroviral therapy in people with HIV. Version v3.0 of the immunoSEQ assay ran at survey level. Assay: immunoSEQ multiplex PCR; the TCRdb copy retains only in-frame clones and omits some. Seen here are 25,000 to 30,000 clones, approximately 90% observed once, and the top ten hold 3.6%. Source: unsorted PBMCs, taken 1.8 years after starting antiretroviral therapy. These receptors were taken from a woman aged 18-35 years with HIV.

The rearrangement joins TRBV11-1 to TRBJ2-2; D remains unclear. The CDR3 is 15 amino acids. V lost 0 bases to trimming and J lost 5 bases, with 10 bases between them. From germline, CDR1 is SGHAT and CDR2 FQDESV (reference sequence). The CDR3 bases are TGTGCCAGCAGCTTAGCCAGGTCTGTGACCGGGGAGCTGTTTTTT. Its translation: CASSLARSVTGELFF. Together with reference TRBV11-1 and TRBJ2-2, the CDR3 gives the full variable domain: EAEVAQSPRYKITEKSQAVAFWCDPISGHATLYWYRQILGQGPELLVQFQDESVVDDSQLPKDRFSAERLKGVDSTLKIQPAELGDSAMYLCASSLARSVTGELFFGEGSRLTVL.

The chain joins TRBV4-1 to TRBJ2-1; a possible D gene is TRBD2 (6 bases). The V gene's germline CDR1 is MGHRA and CDR2 YSYEKL. V was cut by 4 bases and J by 4 bases, with 17 bases left in between. The CDR3 spans 16 residues. CDR3 protein: CASSLLPRGLYNEQFF. CDR3 sequence (DNA): TGCGCCAGCAGCCTCTTACCGCGGGGCCTTTACAATGAGCAGTTCTTC.

The chain has TRBV11-2 and TRBJ2-1; the D is unclear. From germline, CDR1 is SGHAT and CDR2 FQNNGV. The germline V and J ends were trimmed by 2 bases and 4 bases, with 12 bases remaining between them. The CDR3 is made up of 15 amino acids. The CDR3 loop is CASSLSKDHYNEQFF. For the CDR3, the DNA is TGTGCCAGCAGCTTATCGAAAGACCATTACAATGAGCAGTTCTTC. Filled out from reference TRBV11-2 and TRBJ2-1, the complete variable domain reads EAGVAQSPRYKIIEKRQSVAFWCNPISGHATLYWYQQILGQGPKLLIQFQNNGVVDDSQLPKDRFSAERLKGVDSTLKIQPAKLEDSAVYLCASSLSKDHYNEQFFGPGTRLTVL.

J is TRBJ1-4 and V is TRBV19; D not resolved. The CDR3 sequence is 15 residues long. Looked up from germline, CDR1 is LNHDA and CDR2 is SQIVND (reference sequence). Between the trimmed V and J ends, which lost 1 base and 0 bases, there was a span of 6 bases. CDR3: CASSIGGATNEKLFF. CDR3 nucleotides: TGTGCCAGTAGTATAGGGGGTGCAACTAATGAAAAACTGTTTTTT.

The chain recombines TRBV23-1 with TRBJ2-1; 9 bases map to TRBD2. TRBV23-1 is annotated as an ORF whose role is uncertain. Germline trimming cut 6 bases from V and 5 bases from J; bases unmatched to any gene: 11. This CDR3 comprises 16 residues. CDR3 residues: CASSQAVAGVHNEQFF. DNA of the CDR3: TGCGCCAGCAGCCAAGCGGTAGCGGGAGTGCACAATGAGCAGTTCTTC.

This clone was seen only once. The V and J genes are TRBV7-3 and TRBJ2-1; TRBD2 matches 7 bases. The CDR3 has 16 amino acids. Germline loops: CDR1 SGHTA, CDR2 FQGTGA. V lost 5 bases, J lost 10 bases, and 17 bases stayed unmatched. The CDR3 DNA sequence: TGTGCCAGCAGCCAGGGTCGGCGGGAGATTCCGTCGGAGCAGTTCTTC. Encoded protein: CASSQGRREIPSEQFF.

The rearrangement links TRBV7-9 to TRBJ1-6; 7 bases are a match to TRBD1. The length of the CDR3 is 14 residues. Germline CDR1 SEHNR, CDR2 FQNEAQ (reference sequence). The J segment lost 10 bases and the V segment lost 3 bases, leaving 6 bases of the junction unmatched. The CDR3 spells CASSFDTGASPLHF. For the CDR3, the DNA is TGTGCCAGCAGCTTCGACACAGGGGCGTCACCCCTCCACTTT.

The rearrangement uses TRBV28 and TRBJ1-1; a weak D match, TRBD1 (6 bases). CDR3 length: 14 residues. Germline lookup yields CDR1 MDHEN and CDR2 SYDVKM. V was pared by 3 bases and J by 5 bases, with 13 bases between. CDR3 nucleotide sequence: TGTGCCAGCAGTTTCTACCGTACAGGGACTGAAGCTTTCTTT. As protein: CASSFYRTGTEAFF.

CDR3 residues: CATSRGIGTGNTIYF. The DNA of the CDR3 is TGTGCCACCAGCAGAGGGATAGGGACCGGAAACACCATATATTTT. The chain joins TRBV15 to TRBJ1-3; D perhaps matches TRBD1 (5 bases). Trimming removed 1 base at V and 4 bases at J, with 11 bases between. This CDR3 has 15 amino acids. In germline, CDR1 is LNHNV, CDR2 YYDKDF (reference sequence).

The V call is TRBV4-3, the J call TRBJ2-1; D gene uncertain. The CDR3 runs 15 residues. Germline CDR1 is LGHNA and CDR2 is YSLEER. V lost 0 bases and J lost 0, with 6 bases in between. CDR3 amino acids: CASSQDPLSYNEQFF. The CDR3 region has the DNA TGCGCCAGCAGCCAAGACCCCCTCTCCTACAATGAGCAGTTCTTC.

J is TRBJ2-2 and V is TRBV4-2, with 11 bases fitting TRBD2. The CDR3 sequence is 16 residues long. Germline CDR1 is LGHNA and CDR2 is YNFKEQ. J gave up 3 bases and V 2 bases, and 2 bases lay outside the gene matches. CDR3 bases: TGTGCCAGCAGCCAACTACTAGCGGGAGACACCGGGGAGCTGTTTTTT. Translation gives CASSQLLAGDTGELFF.

This chain links TRBV29-1 with TRBJ2-1; 11 positions agree with TRBD2. CDR3 length: 13 amino acids. V lost 3 bases to trimming and J lost 5 bases; unmatched junction nucleotides: 0. Germline lookup yields CDR1 SQVTM and CDR2 ANQGSEA. As DNA, the CDR3 is TGCAGCGTTGAGGGACTAGCGGACAATGAGCAGTTCTTC. It codes for CSVEGLADNEQFF.

The V call is TRBV4-2, the J call TRBJ2-7; D is perhaps TRBD2 (6 bases). Germline assignment: CDR1 LGHNA and CDR2 YNFKEQ. The CDR3 contains 13 residues. The germline V and J ends were trimmed by 1 base and 3 bases, with 7 bases remaining between them. The CDR3 DNA reads as TGTGCCAGCAGCCAAGGGGGAGGCTACGAGCAGTACTTC. The encoded protein is CASSQGGGYEQYF.

The rearrangement uses TRBV6-4 and TRBJ2-1; D perhaps matches TRBD2 (6 bases). The CDR3 contains 14 residues. In germline, CDR1 is MRHNA, CDR2 SNTAGT. With 0 bases removed from V and 7 bases from J, the gap between germline ends came to 10 bases. In DNA, the CDR3 is TGTGCCAGCAGTGACTCAGCGGAGGGGAATGAGCAGTTCTTC. Encoded protein: CASSDSAEGNEQFF.

This clone was found once. CDR3: CASSIMDTQYF. As DNA, the CDR3 is TGTGCCAGTAGTATAATGGATACGCAGTATTTT. The chain recombines TRBV19 with TRBJ2-3; D not resolved. Germline lookup yields CDR1 LNHDA and CDR2 SQIVND (reference sequence). The ends were cut back, 2 bases at V and 6 bases at J, with 3 bases in the middle. The CDR3 is 11 amino acids.

Only one count was recorded for this clone. V gene TRBV7-3 combines with J gene TRBJ1-1; D call uncertain. CDR1 and CDR2 (germline): SGHTA, FQGTGA. V lost 0 bases, J lost 1 base, and 3 bases lay in between. The CDR3 consists of 13 residues. This CDR3 reads CASSLTRNTEAFF. The CDR3 region has the DNA TGTGCCAGCAGCTTAACTCGGAACACTGAAGCTTTCTTT.

The chain has TRBV19 and TRBJ2-5; 7 bases align to TRBD1. This CDR3 is 16 amino acids long. With V trimmed by 1 base and J by 3 bases, 8 bases remained unmatched. From germline, CDR1 is LNHDA and CDR2 SQIVND (reference sequence). CDR3 in DNA: TGTGCCAGTAGTATAGTTAAGCACAGGGGCGAAGAGACCCAGTACTTC. It codes for CASSIVKHRGEETQYF.

This sequence joins TRBV15 and TRBJ2-5; 8 nucleotides match TRBD2. V lost 5 bases, J lost 3 bases, and 11 bases stayed unmatched. The CDR3 extends over 16 amino acids. Germline CDR1 LNHNV, CDR2 YYDKDF (reference sequence). CDR3 region: CATSRRSGSWEETQYF. CDR3 sequence (DNA): TGTGCCACCAGCCGACGAAGCGGGAGTTGGGAAGAGACCCAGTACTTC.

The chain links TRBV5-5 to TRBJ1-5; no firm D call. Germline lookup yields CDR1 SGHKS and CDR2 YYEKEE (reference sequence). V lost 1 base and J lost 2, with 16 bases in between. The CDR3 has 17 residues. CDR3 amino acids: CASSLRSWVSGNQPQHF. The DNA for the CDR3 is TGTGCCAGCAGCTTGAGATCATGGGTTTCGGGCAATCAGCCCCAGCATTTT.

As DNA, the CDR3 is TGTGCCAGCATCCTACAAGGGAGGACTGGAAACACCATATATTTT. It is translated as CASILQGRTGNTIYF. The chain links TRBV11-2 to TRBJ1-3; D is uncertain. CDR3 length equals 15 residues. The ends were cut back, 7 bases at V and 2 bases at J, with 15 bases in the middle. Germline CDR1 is SGHAT and CDR2 is FQNNGV.

The chain combines TRBV19 with TRBJ1-1, with TRBD1 identical over 9 bases. The V and J ends lost 5 bases and 5 bases, in that order; junction bases with no gene match: 9. Germline CDR1 is LNHDA and CDR2 is SQIVND (reference sequence). The CDR3 loop spans 15 amino acids. Here the CDR3 reads CASSWRQGVLTEAFF. DNA of the CDR3: TGTGCCAGTAGTTGGCGACAGGGGGTATTGACTGAAGCTTTCTTT.

The rearrangement uses TRBV6-8 and TRBJ1-2; possibly TRBD1 for D (5 bases). The CDR3 has 12 residues. V was cut by 2 bases and J by 8 bases, with 9 bases left in between. Germline V gene data show CDR1 as MNHGY and CDR2 as SAAAGT. CDR3 nucleotide sequence: TGTGCCAGCAGTTACGGGGCAGAAGGCTACACCTTC. Its translation is CASSYGAEGYTF.

This chain uses TRBV5-8 with TRBJ1-2; perhaps TRBD1 as D (5 bases). Between the trimmed V and J ends, which lost 5 bases and 0 bases, there was a span of 11 bases. The CDR3 spans 14 residues. Germline V CDR1 and CDR2: SGHTS, YDEGEE. This CDR3 is CASSWGGSNYGYTF. DNA for the CDR3: TGTGCCAGCAGTTGGGGGGGATCTAACTATGGCTACACCTTC.

The rearrangement uses TRBV6-6 and TRBJ2-7; a weak D match, TRBD2 (5 bases). V shed 6 bases and J shed 1 base, with 10 bases lying between them. Per the germline V gene, CDR1 is MNHNY and CDR2 is SVGAGI (reference sequence). The CDR3 length is 13 residues. CDR3 protein: CASRLGLSYEQYF. In nucleotides, the CDR3 is TGTGCCAGCAGGCTTGGACTTTCCTACGAGCAGTACTTC.

This chain joins TRBV15 and TRBJ1-1; D is possibly TRBD1 (5 bases). CDR3 size: 13 residues. The germline V gene has CDR1 LNHNV and CDR2 YYDKDF (reference sequence). Trimming cost V 3 bases and J 6 bases, with 11 bases left between them. As DNA, the CDR3 is TGTGCCACCAGCAGGGGTCAGGGTGCTGAAGCTTTCTTT. Residues: CATSRGQGAEAFF.